The 26 T cell receptor beta chains given below trace back to one sample, sequenced in a study of cytomegalovirus exposure and HLA in healthy donors. Vbeta (60) and Jbeta (13) primers were used in the PCR. Using immunoSEQ multiplex PCR, the repertoire was profiled, and TCRdb retains in-frame clones only, with some absent. Of tens of thousands of clones in the sample, around four fifths were seen once. The sequencing sample was made of PBMCs. The receptor set was obtained from a man aged 30 to 39 in good health and CMV-seronegative.

The rearrangement links TRBV7-2 to TRBJ2-5; 14 nucleotides line up with TRBD2. Germline CDR1 SGHTA, CDR2 FQGNSA. This CDR3 comprises 16 residues. The V segment lost 5 bases and the J segment 5 bases; nucleotides outside the gene matches: 7. The CDR3 spells CASSHGLAGGGETQYF. DNA of the CDR3: TGTGCCAGCAGCCACGGACTAGCGGGGGGCGGGGAGACCCAGTACTTC.

This clone was counted only a few times. The chain employs TRBV27 and TRBJ2-2; D might be TRBD1 (6 bases). The CDR3 has 14 amino acids. Trimming removed 7 bases from V and 7 bases from J, with 16 bases in between. Germline lookup yields CDR1 MNHEY and CDR2 SMNVEV (reference sequence). The CDR3 DNA reads as TGTGCCAGCACCAAAGGTTACAGGGTCGGGGAGCTGTTTTTT. Protein sequence: CASTKGYRVGELFF.

The table lists this clone with a few counts. The V gene is TRBV18, the J gene TRBJ2-1, with D hard to call. CDR3 length equals 15 residues. Trimming removed 0 bases from V and 2 bases from J, with 8 bases in between. The V gene's germline CDR1 is KGHSH and CDR2 LQKENI. CDR3 nucleotides: TGTGCCAGCTCACCACCGCCAGAAACCTACAATGAGCAGTTCTTC. It codes for CASSPPPETYNEQFF.

The chain carries TRBV29-1 and TRBJ2-1; 9 positions match TRBD1. The trim removed 1 base at V and 4 bases at J, leaving 8 bases unmatched. CDR1 and CDR2 from the germline V gene are SQVTM and ANQGSEA. The CDR3 runs 16 residues. DNA for the CDR3: TGCAGCGTTGAAGGGGGACAGGGCACAATTTACAATGAGCAGTTCTTC. Amino acid sequence: CSVEGGQGTIYNEQFF.

This sequence joins TRBV5-8 and TRBJ2-1; D ambiguous. CDR1 and CDR2 (germline): SGHTS, YDEGEE. This CDR3 has 15 amino acids. Trimming shortened V by 0 bases and J by 4 bases, and 11 bases separated the two germline ends. The CDR3 loop reads CASSLDVSPYNEQFF. In DNA, the CDR3 is TGTGCCAGCAGCTTGGATGTTTCCCCTTACAATGAGCAGTTCTTC.

A few counts support this clone. V gene TRBV5-1 combines with J gene TRBJ2-1; a weak D match, TRBD1 (5 bases). Germline lookup yields CDR1 SGHRS and CDR2 YFSETQ. This CDR3 has 13 amino acids. V lost 4 bases to trimming and J lost 4 bases, with 9 bases between them. The CDR3 coding sequence is TGCGCCAGCAGCCTCGACAGTTACAATGAGCAGTTCTTC. Translation: CASSLDSYNEQFF. Full variable domain (remainder filled in from reference TRBV5-1 and TRBJ2-1): KAGVTQTPRYLIKTRGQQVTLSCSPISGHRSVSWYQQTPGQGLQFLFEYFSETQRNKGNFPGRFSGRQFSNSRSEMNVSTLELGDSALYLCASSLDSYNEQFFGPGTRLTVL.

The chain is built from TRBV19 and TRBJ1-2; the D is unclear. The germline V gene encodes CDR1 LNHDA and CDR2 SQIVND (reference sequence). Between the trimmed V and J ends, which lost 10 bases and 1 base, there was a span of 13 bases. CDR3 length equals 13 residues. CDR3 sequence reads: CATFSGVNYGYTF. CDR3 nucleotide sequence: TGTGCCACTTTCTCCGGGGTTAACTATGGCTACACCTTC.

V gene TRBV6-1 combines with J gene TRBJ2-7; 7 bases are shared with TRBD1. The ends lost 0 bases at V and 4 bases at J; junction bases unmatched: 9. The CDR3 consists of 16 residues. The germline V gene encodes CDR1 MNHNS and CDR2 SASEGT. CDR3 in DNA: TGTGCCAGCAGTGAAGCCCCCGGGACAGCCGCTTACGAGCAGTACTTC. Translated, it gives CASSEAPGTAAYEQYF.

The CDR3 protein is CASSLALGAGNTEAFF. The CDR3 DNA sequence: TGTGCCAGCAGCTTAGCGTTGGGGGCTGGAAACACTGAAGCTTTCTTT. The chain couples TRBV7-6 to TRBJ1-1, with D possibly TRBD1 on 6 matching bases. The CDR3 totals 16 residues. Germline-derived CDR1 and CDR2 are SGHVS and FNYEAQ. Trimming stripped 0 bases from V and 2 bases from J, with 13 bases between.

V usage is TRBV27 and J usage is TRBJ1-5; 8 bases agree with TRBD1. This CDR3 comprises 15 residues. The germline CDR1 and CDR2 sequences are MNHEY and SMNVEV (reference sequence). The J segment lost 4 bases and the V segment lost 8 bases, leaving 10 bases of the junction unmatched. The CDR3 DNA is TGTGCCAGCGACGGACAGGGACCAAAAAATCAGCCCCAGCATTTT. This translates into CASDGQGPKNQPQHF.

DNA for the CDR3: TGCAGCGTTGAAGGGAGGGGCCCTCTTGAAGCTTTCTTT. Protein sequence: CSVEGRGPLEAFF. The chain links TRBV29-1 to TRBJ1-1; TRBD1 is a possible D gene (5 bases). V lost 1 base to trimming and J lost 7 bases, with 13 bases between them. CDR3 length equals 13 residues. Germline V gene lookup returns CDR1 SQVTM and CDR2 ANQGSEA.

The chain uses TRBV29-1 and TRBJ2-1; 8 bases match TRBD2. There are 13 residues in the CDR3. The junction had 8 bases not matched to a gene; V was cut back by 4 bases and J by 9 bases. Germline V gene data show CDR1 as SQVTM and CDR2 as ANQGSEA. CDR3 residues: CSVGTGGAREQFF. The CDR3 DNA is TGCAGCGTTGGGACGGGGGGGGCTCGTGAGCAGTTCTTC.

The rearrangement links TRBV15 to TRBJ2-5; TRBD1 matches at 9 bases. V lost 3 bases and J lost 5; bases outside the gene matches: 13. The germline V gene encodes CDR1 LNHNV and CDR2 YYDKDF (reference sequence). The CDR3 spans 17 residues. The DNA of the CDR3 is TGTGCCACCAGCAGCGAAAAAAGGACGACAGGGGGGGAGACCCAGTACTTC. Residues: CATSSEKRTTGGETQYF. The variable domain in full, with the rest retrieved from reference TRBV15 and TRBJ2-5, is DAMVIQNPRYQVTQFGKPVTLSCSQTLNHNVMYWYQQKSSQAPKLLFHYYDKDFNNEADTPDNFQSRRPNTSFCFLDIRSPGLGDTAMYLCATSSEKRTTGGETQYFGPGTRLLVL.

DNA of the CDR3: TGTGCCAGCTATTCCGGGACAGGGGTTTCCGGGGAGCTGTTTTTT. Protein product: CASYSGTGVSGELFF. The gene calls are TRBV6-5 and TRBJ2-2; 10 bases agree with TRBD1. V shed 8 bases, J shed 6 bases, and the junction held 9 bases outside the gene matches. Germline V gene lookup returns CDR1 MNHEY and CDR2 SVGAGI. This CDR3 contains 15 residues.

The chain couples TRBV9 to TRBJ2-5; D might be TRBD2 (6 bases). Germline CDR1 reads SGDLS; CDR2 reads YYNGEE. Trimming removed 0 bases from V and 2 bases from J, with 14 bases in between. This CDR3 region has 16 residues. The CDR3 sequence is CASSVAARGGQETQYF. In DNA form, the CDR3 reads TGTGCCAGCAGCGTAGCGGCTAGGGGAGGTCAAGAGACCCAGTACTTC.

V gene TRBV27 combines with J gene TRBJ2-7, with TRBD1 matching over 10 bases. The V gene's germline CDR1 is MNHEY and CDR2 SMNVEV (reference sequence). V was pared by 5 bases and J by 1 base, with 5 bases of the junction left unmatched. The CDR3 has 15 residues. The CDR3 loop is CASSPGTGVSYEQYF. The CDR3 DNA reads as TGTGCCAGCAGTCCCGGGACAGGGGTATCCTACGAGCAGTACTTC.

The rearrangement links TRBV25-1 to TRBJ2-1; 15 bases fit TRBD2. The CDR3 loop spans 17 amino acids. Germline assignment: CDR1 MGHDK and CDR2 SYGVNS. V lost 4 bases and J lost 2; bases outside the gene matches: 3. The DNA of the CDR3 is TGTGCCAGCAGTGGGACTAGCGGGAGGGACCCCTACAATGAGCAGTTCTTC. Translation: CASSGTSGRDPYNEQFF.

The chain recombines TRBV5-1 with TRBJ1-1; tentative D call: TRBD1 (5 bases). The germline V and J ends were trimmed by 6 bases and 1 base, with 13 bases remaining between them. Germline loops: CDR1 SGHRS, CDR2 YFSETQ. The CDR3 contains 14 residues. The CDR3 reads CASTSPTGNTEAFF. The CDR3 nucleotides read TGCGCCAGCACCAGTCCCACAGGGAACACTGAAGCTTTCTTT.

The CDR3 spells CASSLLAGNYEQYF. Here the CDR3 DNA reads TGTGCCAGCAGCTTACTGGCGGGGAACTACGAGCAGTACTTC. The chain joins TRBV7-2 to TRBJ2-7; a possible D gene is TRBD2 (6 bases). CDR3 length: 14 amino acids. Germline V CDR1 and CDR2: SGHTA, FQGNSA. V lost 2 bases to trimming and J lost 3 bases, with 11 bases between them.

CDR3 bases: TGTGCCAGCACCCAGCGGGAGGGCAAAAACATTCAGTACTTC. Protein sequence: CASTQREGKNIQYF. The rearrangement joins TRBV7-2 to TRBJ2-4; 10 bases are a match to TRBD2. This CDR3 spans 14 amino acids. Germline lookup yields CDR1 SGHTA and CDR2 FQGNSA. V shed 7 bases and J 3 bases; nucleotides not matched to a gene: 3.

This chain uses TRBV19 with TRBJ1-6, with no clear D. Germline CDR1 reads LNHDA; CDR2 reads SQIVND (reference sequence). With 3 bases removed from V and 8 bases from J, the gap between germline ends came to 14 bases. CDR3 size: 15 residues. For the CDR3, the DNA is TGTGCCAGTAGTATTAACGTAGTAATGGATTCACCCCTCCACTTT. Residues: CASSINVVMDSPLHF.

This clone was seen once. The chain employs TRBV6-1 and TRBJ2-1, with 11 bases lining up with TRBD2. Germline assignment: CDR1 MNHNS and CDR2 SASEGT. With 4 bases clipped from V and 0 bases from J, the junction kept 2 bases outside the gene matches. The CDR3 sequence is 16 residues long. CDR3 DNA sequence: TGTGCCAGCAGTGTAACTAGCGGGAGCTCCTACAATGAGCAGTTCTTC. Translated: CASSVTSGSSYNEQFF.

The chain's CDR3 is CASSPGQYNEQFF. The DNA for the CDR3 is TGTGCCAGCAGTCCCGGACAATACAATGAGCAGTTCTTC. This rearrangement joins TRBV6-5 to TRBJ2-1; maybe TRBD1 (5 bases). This CDR3 spans 13 amino acids. The V gene lost 5 bases and the J gene lost 4 bases, with 9 bases spanning the gap. Per the germline V gene, CDR1 is MNHEY and CDR2 is SVGAGI.

The chain uses TRBV19 and TRBJ2-3; TRBD2 matches at 12 bases. This CDR3 has 16 residues. Germline values: CDR1 LNHDA, CDR2 SQIVND (reference sequence). The V and J ends lost 5 bases and 6 bases, in that order; junction bases with no gene match: 9. This CDR3 reads CASSSFLAGGLDTQYF. The CDR3 nucleotides read TGTGCCAGTAGTTCTTTCCTAGCGGGAGGGCTTGATACGCAGTATTTT.

The J gene is TRBJ2-5, the V gene TRBV30, with D tentatively TRBD2 (6 bases). The V end was cut by 5 bases, the J end by 5 bases, with 15 bases between. The length of the CDR3 is 13 residues. Germline assignment: CDR1 GTSNPN and CDR2 SVGIG (reference sequence). The CDR3 DNA reads as TGTGCCTGGGAATTCGGCGGGGAGGAGACCCAGTACTTC. It translates to CAWEFGGEETQYF.

The rearrangement joins TRBV6-1 to TRBJ2-5, with TRBD1 identical over 8 bases. The CDR3 is made up of 19 amino acids. In germline, CDR1 is MNHNS, CDR2 SASEGT. With 4 bases clipped from V and 5 bases from J, the junction kept 21 bases outside the gene matches. CDR3 amino acids: CASSGFLPGQASFVETQYF. The CDR3 DNA follows: TGTGCCAGCAGTGGATTTTTACCGGGACAGGCCTCTTTCGTGGAGACCCAGTACTTC.